Listed here are 26 T cell receptor beta chains from one sample, sequenced in a study of blood T cell repertoires in COVID-19. Some clones are missing from TCRdb's copy, which holds only in-frame ones; the method was immunoSEQ multiplex PCR. The sample has 13,000 to 15,000 clones; roughly 87% are singletons. Sequencing input: peripheral blood. Receptors originate from a human donor in a cohort sampled during active COVID-19.

The V and J genes are TRBV5-1 and TRBJ1-4; 9 nucleotides line up with TRBD1. In germline, CDR1 is SGHRS, CDR2 YFSETQ. V lost 2 bases, J lost 6 bases, and 5 bases stayed unmatched. This CDR3 is built from 15 residues. CDR3 bases: TGCGCCAGCAGCTTTATGGGACAGGGCCATGAAAAACTGTTTTTT. It specifies CASSFMGQGHEKLFF.

V usage is TRBV10-2 and J usage is TRBJ1-1; a weak D match, TRBD1 (6 bases). Germline V gene sequence: CDR1 WSHSY, CDR2 SAAADI. Trimming removed 6 bases from V and 1 base from J, with 9 bases in between. The CDR3 length is 13 residues. CDR3 region: CASRGTPNTEAFF. DNA of the CDR3: TGCGCCAGCAGGGGGACACCGAACACTGAAGCTTTCTTT.

The V gene is TRBV28, the J gene TRBJ2-7; 8 bases agree with TRBD1. Trimming took 6 bases from V and 3 from J; bases not matched to a gene: 4. Per germline, CDR1 MDHEN and CDR2 SYDVKM. This CDR3 comprises 13 residues. CDR3 nucleotides: TGTGCCAGCAGGCAGGGACAGGTCTACGAGCAGTACTTC. It is translated as CASRQGQVYEQYF.

This chain links TRBV9 with TRBJ2-7; TRBD1 agrees at 7 bases. The germline V gene has CDR1 SGDLS and CDR2 YYNGEE. This CDR3 comprises 13 residues. V lost 2 bases and J lost 2; bases outside the gene matches: 1. In DNA, the CDR3 is TGTGCCAGCAGCGTTGGGACAGCCTACGAGCAGTACTTC. It is translated as CASSVGTAYEQYF.

Only a few counts were recorded for this clone. The chain is built from TRBV10-1 and TRBJ1-6, with no clear D. The V end lost 9 bases, the J end lost 4 bases, and 19 bases lay between the germline ends. This CDR3 comprises 16 residues. Germline values: CDR1 WNHNN, CDR2 SYGVQD (reference sequence). CDR3 amino acids: CARRRDKVWYNSPLHF. CDR3 bases: TGCGCCAGAAGGAGGGATAAGGTTTGGTATAATTCACCCCTCCACTTT.

This clone showed up just a few times. V is TRBV28 and J is TRBJ1-2; D might be TRBD1 (5 bases). Deletions cut 3 bases from V and 4 bases from J, with 12 bases between. The germline CDR1 and CDR2 sequences are MDHEN and SYDVKM. The CDR3 has 14 amino acids. DNA for the CDR3: TGTGCCAGCAGTTTCCCTGGACATCTCTATGGCTACACCTTC. This translates into CASSFPGHLYGYTF.

This clone was observed a handful of times. V and J are TRBV18 and TRBJ1-3, with no clear D. From germline, CDR1 is KGHSH and CDR2 LQKENI. Trimming cost V 2 bases and J 0 bases, with 17 bases left between them. CDR3 length: 18 amino acids. The chain's CDR3 is CASSPNHGTYSSGNTIYF. As DNA, the CDR3 is TGTGCCAGCTCACCAAACCACGGAACTTACAGCTCTGGAAACACCATATATTTT.

CDR3 in DNA: TGTGCCAGCAGCGAGGGGACCCTGACTAGCTCCAATGAGCAGTTCTTC. Encoded protein: CASSEGTLTSSNEQFF. The chain links TRBV9 to TRBJ2-1; TRBD2 matches 7 bases. The CDR3 has 16 residues. With V trimmed by 3 bases and J by 6 bases, 12 bases remained unmatched. From germline, CDR1 is SGDLS and CDR2 YYNGEE.

The chain combines TRBV9 with TRBJ2-3; 8 nucleotides match TRBD1. Germline CDR1 and CDR2: SGDLS and YYNGEE. J gave up 3 bases and V 6 bases, and 3 bases lay outside the gene matches. This CDR3 has 13 amino acids. In DNA form, the CDR3 reads TGTGCCAGCAACACAGGGGGGACAGATACGCAGTATTTT. It is translated as CASNTGGTDTQYF.

In nucleotides, the CDR3 is TGTGCCAGCAGACAGGGGGCGCTCGAGCAGTACTTC. Its translation is CASRQGALEQYF. V is TRBV28 and J is TRBJ2-7, with TRBD1 identical over 9 bases. CDR3 length: 12 residues. The germline CDR1 and CDR2 sequences are MDHEN and SYDVKM. The ends lost 6 bases at V and 6 bases at J; junction bases unmatched: 3.

The rearrangement uses TRBV29-1 and TRBJ2-1; D may be TRBD2 (5 bases). The CDR3 loop spans 11 amino acids. Germline loops: CDR1 SQVTM, CDR2 ANQGSEA. The V end lost 6 bases, the J end lost 8 bases, and 11 bases lay between the germline ends. In DNA, the CDR3 is TGCAGCGTGGGAACTAGTTATGAGCAGTTCTTC. Translation: CSVGTSYEQFF.

This clone came up once. The chain is built from TRBV19 and TRBJ1-6; TRBD1 might be the D (6 bases). The CDR3 has 15 amino acids. The germline V gene has CDR1 LNHDA and CDR2 SQIVND (reference sequence). Trimming took 3 bases from V and 5 from J, leaving 11 bases between them. The CDR3 loop reads CASSIDRSDNSPLHF. The CDR3 DNA sequence: TGTGCCAGTAGTATCGACAGGTCGGATAATTCACCCCTCCACTTT.

The gene calls are TRBV19 and TRBJ1-1, with TRBD1 matching 8 bases. Per germline, CDR1 LNHDA and CDR2 SQIVND (reference sequence). Germline trimming cut 8 bases from V and 1 base from J; bases unmatched to any gene: 0. CDR3 length equals 12 residues. The DNA of the CDR3 is TGTGCCAGTGGGACAGGGAACACTGAAGCTTTCTTT. This encodes CASGTGNTEAFF.

J is TRBJ1-2 and V is TRBV3-1 (or the pseudogene TRBV3-2); 9 positions agree with TRBD1. The CDR3 has 14 residues. V lost 3 bases and J lost 8; bases outside the gene matches: 7. Per germline, CDR1 LGHDT and CDR2 YNNKEL (reference sequence). As DNA, the CDR3 is TGTGCCAGCAGCCACACAACAGGGGGCAAAGGCTACACCTTC. Its translation is CASSHTTGGKGYTF.

This chain links TRBV6-5 with TRBJ1-4, with a weak D call TRBD1 (6 bases). The V gene's germline CDR1 is MNHEY and CDR2 SVGAGI. The V gene lost 7 bases and the J gene lost 8 bases, with 20 bases spanning the gap. The CDR3 totals 15 residues. The CDR3 nucleotides read TGTGCCAGCACTCTCTTTAGGGGGGGAAGGGAAAAACTGTTTTTT. Translated: CASTLFRGGREKLFF.

This chain connects TRBV11-3 to TRBJ1-1, with unresolved D. CDR1 is SGHNT and CDR2 is YENEEA in the germline V gene. V was clipped by 1 base and J by 7 bases, with 16 bases between them. CDR3 size: 15 residues. CDR3 sequence (DNA): TGTGCCAGCAGCTTAGTCTCTGGGCTGGATCTTGAAGCTTTCTTT. Encoded protein: CASSLVSGLDLEAFF.

This chain links TRBV29-1 with TRBJ2-1, with 12 positions matching TRBD2. Germline V gene lookup returns CDR1 SQVTM and CDR2 ANQGSEA. Trimming cost V 4 bases and J 6 bases; bases outside gene matches: 16. CDR3 length: 18 residues. CDR3 sequence reads: CSVASASGRAKGGNEQFF. CDR3 nucleotide sequence: TGCAGCGTTGCCTCCGCTAGCGGGAGGGCCAAAGGTGGCAATGAGCAGTTCTTC.

V usage is TRBV30 and J usage is TRBJ1-1; D remains unclear. The CDR3 loop spans 11 amino acids. Germline CDR1 is GTSNPN and CDR2 is SVGIG (reference sequence). Trimming removed 4 bases from V and 0 bases from J, with 3 bases in between. DNA for the CDR3: TGTGCCTGGACAGTGAACACTGAAGCTTTCTTT. Its protein product is CAWTVNTEAFF.

V gene TRBV4-2 combines with J gene TRBJ2-2; D might be TRBD1 (5 bases). The V gene lost 2 bases and the J gene lost 6 bases, with 10 bases spanning the gap. The length of the CDR3 is 14 residues. In germline, CDR1 is LGHNA, CDR2 YNFKEQ. CDR3 nucleotides: TGTGCCAGCAGCCAACCCAGGGCCGCCGGGGAGCTGTTTTTT. Its translation: CASSQPRAAGELFF.

J is TRBJ2-1 and V is TRBV11-1; D is unresolved. The CDR3 loop spans 13 amino acids. From germline, CDR1 is SGHAT and CDR2 FQDESV (reference sequence). Trimming removed 5 bases from V and 10 bases from J, with 15 bases in between. In DNA, the CDR3 is TGTGCCAGCAGCGTCGACTTCATCCAAGAGCAGTTCTTC. It is translated as CASSVDFIQEQFF.

This clone was seen a handful of times. Here the CDR3 reads CASSEGVAATDTQYF. The CDR3 DNA reads as TGTGCCAGCAGTGAGGGGGTAGCGGCCACAGATACGCAGTATTTT. The chain links TRBV2 to TRBJ2-3; maybe TRBD2 (6 bases). This CDR3 comprises 15 residues. V was trimmed by 3 bases and J by 2 bases, leaving 12 bases between them. CDR1 is SNHLY and CDR2 is FYNNEI in the germline V gene.

The chain carries TRBV6-5 and TRBJ2-1, with D unclear. The length of the CDR3 is 13 residues. Per germline, CDR1 MNHEY and CDR2 SVGAGI. V lost 11 bases and J 7 bases, leaving 18 bases between the germline ends. The CDR3 DNA follows: TGTGCCGGATCGACGCGTCTAGGTAATGAGCAGTTCTTC. Translating it yields CAGSTRLGNEQFF.

The chain couples TRBV28 to TRBJ1-2, with D hard to call. V lost 6 bases, J lost 4 bases, and 15 bases lay in between. The CDR3 has 14 residues. In germline, CDR1 is MDHEN, CDR2 SYDVKM. CDR3 bases: TGTGCCAGCAGCTCAGCGGAAAGGAGCTATGGCTACACCTTC. Translating gives CASSSAERSYGYTF.

This clone has just one count. The rearrangement uses TRBV10-3 and TRBJ2-1; 9 bases agree with TRBD1. V lost 5 bases to trimming and J lost 5 bases; unmatched junction nucleotides: 4. From germline, CDR1 is ENHRY and CDR2 SYGVKD. The CDR3 loop spans 14 amino acids. In DNA form, the CDR3 reads TGTGCCATCAGTAGGGACAGGGATCACAATGAGCAGTTCTTC. Amino acid sequence: CAISRDRDHNEQFF.

The chain couples TRBV30 to TRBJ2-7; 9 bases agree with TRBD1. Per the germline V gene, CDR1 is GTSNPN and CDR2 is SVGIG (reference sequence). The CDR3 extends over 13 amino acids. V was clipped by 4 bases and J by 2 bases; unmatched bases: 3. The CDR3 here is CAWMGQGTYEQYF. The CDR3, as DNA: TGTGCCTGGATGGGACAGGGCACCTACGAGCAGTACTTC.

The chain employs TRBV27 and TRBJ2-1; 13 bases map to TRBD2. Germline values: CDR1 MNHEY, CDR2 SMNVEV (reference sequence). This CDR3 comprises 19 residues. The V gene end was trimmed by 5 bases and the J gene end by 4 bases; junction bases not matched to a gene: 14. The CDR3 reads CASSPLGTSGNGVYNEQFF. CDR3 nucleotides: TGTGCCAGCAGTCCACTCGGGACTAGCGGGAACGGGGTTTACAATGAGCAGTTCTTC.